A selection of T cell receptor beta chains follows, all from one sample in a study of T cell responses to AZD1222 COVID-19 vaccine. TCRdb's copy holds only in-frame clones and misses some; the assay was immunoSEQ multiplex PCR. The sample consists of approximately 89,000 clones, 92% of them appearing once. The sequencing used peripheral blood, collected on day 0 of AZD1222 vaccination. The origin of the receptors is an adult in good health. CDR3s include the opening cysteine and the closing phenylalanine or tryptophan. Clone size appears in some rows only: once, few, many, or a class for an expanded clone.

>TRBJ2-1|TRBV3-1/TRBV3-2|-
CASSLHRRDNEQFF
>TRBJ2-1|TRBV2|-
CASSPASGRPSSYNEQFF
>TRBJ2-1|TRBV7-8|-
CASSPPWEREDPSDEQFF
>TRBJ2-5|TRBV5-1|once
CASSAGQGAPGETQYF
>TRBJ2-7|TRBV5-1|-
CASSFGQRNPLREQYF
>TRBJ2-3|TRBV19|-
CASKMGLAGAHDTQYF
>TRBJ1-6|TRBV7-9|-
CASSLTRIGSPLHF
>TRBJ2-1|TRBV27|-
CASSLSIVLAGNEQFF
>TRBJ1-4|TRBV7-2|-
CASSSDRVTEKLFF
>TRBJ2-7|TRBV7-9|-
CASSLVEGLEQYF
>TRBJ2-1|TRBV4-2|-
CASSQEFRLNNEQFF
>TRBJ1-3|TRBV6-1|-
CASSEDRASGNTIYF
>TRBJ1-2|TRBV4-2|-
CASSQGGGYTF
>TRBJ1-1|TRBV9|once
CASSSERNTEAFF
>TRBJ1-3|TRBV7-8|once
CASSLFPSSGNTIYF
>TRBJ1-2|TRBV27|-
CASSFSINYGYTF
>TRBJ1-6|TRBV5-1|-
CASSFLDKYNSPLHF
>TRBJ2-3|TRBV5-5|-
CASSLVQGLGDTQYF
>TRBJ1-2|TRBV9|-
CASSVTWQGAGGYTF
>TRBJ2-1|TRBV11-3|-
CASSLREAGEQFF
>TRBJ2-5|TRBV2|-
CASSLMGGETQYF
>TRBJ2-7|TRBV7-2|-
CASSFSRRVEQYF
>TRBJ2-1|TRBV30|-
CAWEREGLNEQFF
>TRBJ2-1|TRBV29-1|-
CSASAGTGSYNEQFF
>TRBJ2-7|TRBV7-8|-
CASSLFYPPGDEQYF
>TRBJ1-1|TRBV10-2|-
CASSEIRQGNTEAFF
>TRBJ2-3|TRBV6-5|-
CASSYREAIDTQYF
>TRBJ1-6|TRBV4-1|once
CASTPGPRNSPLHF
>TRBJ2-3|TRBV16|-
CASSPAGVGSDTQYF
>TRBJ2-1|TRBV29-1|-
CSVRGTSGSSEQFF
>TRBJ2-3|TRBV2|once
CASSPSGSERSDTQYF
>TRBJ2-3|TRBV7-8|-
CASSLGIASTDTQYF
>TRBJ2-2|TRBV16|-
CASSQSTGPGELFF
>TRBJ2-1|TRBV4-3|-
CASSQGYATYNEQFF
>TRBJ1-2|TRBV5-5|-
CASSRGGVTIYDGYTF
>TRBJ2-7|TRBV12-3/TRBV12-4|-
CASSLDLYEQYF
>TRBJ1-2|TRBV28|-
CASSLNLGYTF
>TRBJ2-7|TRBV19|few
CASSIDFGSDNSYEQYF
>TRBJ2-1|TRBV29-1|-
CSVEGLTNEQFF
>TRBJ1-4|TRBV19|-
CASRSTYEKLFF
>TRBJ1-3|TRBV12-3/TRBV12-4|-
CASIQDRLYTIYF
>TRBJ2-5|TRBV12-3/TRBV12-4|-
CASTKTGWETQYF
>TRBJ1-4|TRBV4-2|once
CASSQDGGSVEKLFF
>TRBJ1-6|TRBV10-3|-
CAISPLAAVYISPLHF
>TRBJ2-1|TRBV29-1|-
CSVQRDRDYNEQFF
>TRBJ2-1|TRBV20-1|-
CSAIDSGRAPGGEQFF
>TRBJ1-2|TRBV4-2|-
CASSPRQADDGYTF
>TRBJ2-3|TRBV5-1|-
CASSLDRDYTQYF
>TRBJ2-6|TRBV9|-
CASDPGGVAGANVLTF
>TRBJ1-5|TRBV6-1|-
CASSPNTEGQPQHF
>TRBJ2-1|TRBV28|-
CASRAQGYEQFF
>TRBJ2-3|TRBV19|-
CASSIPASALWGATDTQYF
>TRBJ2-1|TRBV27|once
CASSPGTAGYNEQFF
>TRBJ1-4|TRBV19|-
CASRWRESANEKLFF
>TRBJ2-3|TRBV9|-
CASSFGTSGRADTQYF